This is a list of T cell receptor beta chains from one sample in a study of regulatory T cells in long-lasting Graves disease. TCRdb called the multiplex PCR reads again in MiXCR, with one record for every CDR3 protein. The data contain hundreds of thousands of distinct CDR3 sequences, roughly 16% of them singletons. The same specimen was also included in a second study, on T cells in Graves' hyperthyroidism and ophthalmopathy.

The source material was peripheral blood mononuclear cells (PBMCs), sampled at new diagnosis, from a patient treated with antithyroid drugs. The receptors here all came from a woman aged 25 to 39 with Graves disease. CDR3s include the opening cysteine and the closing phenylalanine or tryptophan. D genes are given only for firm matches. Rows give clone size only sometimes, using once, few, many, or a class for an expanded clone.

TRBJ2-5 . TRBV5-1 . CASSSGLLQETQYF TGCGCCAGCAGCTCGGGACTGCTACAAGAGACCCAGTACTTC
TRBJ1-6 TRBD1 TRBV7-9 . CASRQDRVSPLHF TGTGCCAGCAGACAGGACAGGGTATCACCCCTCCACTTT
TRBJ1-1 TRBD1 TRBV30 . CAWSAGSQGAEMNTEAFF TGTGCCTGGAGTGCCGGGTCACAGGGGGCCGAAATGAACACTGAAGCTTTCTTT
TRBJ2-7 . TRBV24-1 few CATAGWGEPYEQYF TGTGCCACCGCCGGGTGGGGTGAACCCTACGAGCAGTACTTC
TRBJ1-1 . TRBV2 many CASFGPGKAEAFF TGTGCCAGCTTTGGACCGGGAAAGGCTGAAGCTTTCTTT
TRBJ1-5 . TRBV28 . CASSLAPLIDQPQHF TGTGCCAGCAGCTTGGCTCCCCTCATTGATCAGCCCCAGCATTTT
TRBJ2-2 . TRBV19 few CASSFGLSFGELFF TGTGCCAGTAGTTTCGGGTTGTCTTTCGGGGAGCTGTTTTTT
TRBJ1-5 . TRBV5-1 many CASSLALGQPQHF TGTGCCAGCAGTTTAGCGCTTGGTCAGCCCCAGCATTTT
TRBJ2-7 . TRBV6-4 few CASSLWFGSSYEQYF TGTGCCAGCTCCCTCTGGTTCGGGTCCTCCTACGAGCAGTACTTC
TRBJ2-3 . TRBV3-1 . CASSQDFGRHTDTQYF TGTGCCAGCAGCCAAGATTTCGGACGCCACACAGATACGCAGTATTTT
TRBJ2-3 TRBD1 TRBV7-9 few CASSFFGQGTDTQYF TGTGCCAGCAGCTTTTTCGGACAGGGGACAGATACGCAGTATTTT
TRBJ2-7 TRBD2 TRBV28 . CASRGSGGPYEQYF TGTGCCAGCAGGGGTAGCGGGGGACCCTACGAGCAGTACTTC
TRBJ2-7 . TRBV11-1 many CASSSALTESSEQYF TGTGCCAGCAGCTCGGCCTTGACTGAGTCGTCCGAGCAGTACTTC
TRBJ1-1 TRBD1 TRBV11-2 . CASSQGGGGEVTEAFF TGTGCCAGCAGCCAAGGAGGGGGCGGGGAGGTCACTGAAGCTTTCTTT
TRBJ2-7 . TRBV2 . CASNPEQMTYEQYF TGTGCCAGCAACCCGGAACAGATGACCTACGAGCAGTACTTC
TRBJ2-7 . TRBV10-3 . CAISESTRETYEQYF TGTGCCATCAGTGAGTCGACTAGAGAAACCTACGAGCAGTACTTC
TRBJ2-2 . TRBV15 many CATSNHPTGELFF TGTGCCACCAGCAACCACCCCACCGGGGAGCTGTTTTTT
TRBJ2-7 TRBD1 TRBV7-9 few CASSLLGQGTYEQYF TGTGCCAGCAGCTTGTTGGGACAGGGTACCTACGAGCAGTACTTC
TRBJ1-1 . TRBV5-6 . CASSPATRWSGTEAFF TGTGCCAGCAGCCCGGCGACCCGATGGTCGGGCACTGAAGCTTTCTTT
TRBJ2-2 . TRBV29-1 many CSAGTSNTGELFF TGCAGCGCCGGGACATCGAACACCGGGGAGCTGTTTTTT
TRBJ2-1 TRBD1 TRBV24-1 many CATSVEGTGKEQFF TGTGCCACCAGTGTCGAGGGGACAGGGAAGGAGCAGTTCTTC
TRBJ2-2 TRBD2 TRBV6-1 . CASRRTRTSTGELFF TGTGCCAGCAGACGGACTAGGACGAGCACCGGGGAGCTGTTTTTT
TRBJ1-2 TRBD1 TRBV27 many CASSLNTGGGYGYTF TGTGCCAGCAGTTTGAACACAGGGGGCGGCTATGGCTACACCTTC
TRBJ2-2 . TRBV25-1 . CASRASPPNTGELFF TGTGCCAGCAGAGCCTCCCCTCCGAACACCGGGGAGCTGTTTTTT
TRBJ1-1 . TRBV27 many CASSFGLANTEAFF TGTGCCAGCAGTTTCGGGTTGGCGAACACTGAAGCTTTCTTT
TRBJ2-3 . TRBV10-3 . CAMRLGDTQYF TGTGCCATGCGCCTAGGGGATACGCAGTATTTT
TRBJ2-7 TRBD1 TRBV6-2/TRBV6-3 many CASSEGTGGFYEQYF TGTGCCAGCAGTGAAGGGACAGGGGGATTCTACGAGCAGTACTTC
TRBJ1-4 . TRBV18 few CASSQDMGDEKLFF TGTGCCAGCTCACAGGACATGGGGGATGAAAAACTGTTTTTT
TRBJ1-2 . TRBV30 many CAWSGAWGYTF TGTGCCTGGAGTGGCGCCTGGGGCTACACCTTC
TRBJ2-6 . TRBV27 few CASKPSGANVLTF TGTGCCAGCAAACCTTCTGGGGCCAACGTCCTGACTTTC
TRBJ2-1 . TRBV18 many CASSPGFGNEQFF TGTGCCAGCTCACCGGGGTTTGGCAATGAGCAGTTCTTC
TRBJ2-3 . TRBV7-9 many CASSLTGTSDTQYF TGTGCCAGCAGCTTAACGGGGACCTCAGATACGCAGTATTTT
TRBJ2-7 . TRBV30 once CAWSVLGWEQYF TGTGCCTGGAGTGTCCTTGGGTGGGAGCAGTACTTC
TRBJ2-7 TRBD1 TRBV5-1 . CASSGTGPGFHGQYF TGCGCCAGCTCCGGGACAGGCCCTGGGTTCCACGGGCAGTACTTC
TRBJ1-1 . TRBV27 . CASSFRPRSTEAFF TGTGCCAGCAGTTTTCGACCAAGGTCAACTGAAGCTTTCTTT
TRBJ2-7 TRBD1 TRBV28 many CATRQGTYEQYF TGTGCCACCCGACAGGGCACCTACGAGCAGTACTTC
TRBJ2-5 . TRBV6-1 . CASKSHNGQETQYF TGTGCCAGCAAAAGCCATAATGGGCAAGAGACCCAGTACTTC
TRBJ2-3 TRBD1 TRBV14 many CASSHRQGALDTQYF TGTGCCAGCAGCCACCGACAGGGTGCCCTCGATACGCAGTATTTT
TRBJ2-3 . TRBV19 . CASLHRGGTDTQYF TGTGCCAGTCTCCACAGGGGAGGAACAGATACGCAGTATTTT